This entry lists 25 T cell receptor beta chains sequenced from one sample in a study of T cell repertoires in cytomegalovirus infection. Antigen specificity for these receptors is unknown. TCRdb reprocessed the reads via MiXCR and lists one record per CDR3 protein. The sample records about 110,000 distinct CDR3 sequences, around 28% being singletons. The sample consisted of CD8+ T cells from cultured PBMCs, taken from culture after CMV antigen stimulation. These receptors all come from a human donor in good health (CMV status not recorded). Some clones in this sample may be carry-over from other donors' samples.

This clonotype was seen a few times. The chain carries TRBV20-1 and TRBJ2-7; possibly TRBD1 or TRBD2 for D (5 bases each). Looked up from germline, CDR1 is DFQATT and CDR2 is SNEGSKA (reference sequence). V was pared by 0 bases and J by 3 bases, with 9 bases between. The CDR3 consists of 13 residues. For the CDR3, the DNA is TGCAGTGCTAGAGAATGGGACCACTACGAGCAGTACTTC. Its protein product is CSAREWDHYEQYF.

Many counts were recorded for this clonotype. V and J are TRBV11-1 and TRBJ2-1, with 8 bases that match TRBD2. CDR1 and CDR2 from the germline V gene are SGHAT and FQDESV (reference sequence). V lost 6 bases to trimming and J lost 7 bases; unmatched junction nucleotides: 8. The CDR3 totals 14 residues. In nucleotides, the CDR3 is TGTGCCAGCAGTCTAGCGCCGGGGGGGAATGAGCAGTTCTTC. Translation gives CASSLAPGGNEQFF.

The CDR3 DNA reads as TGTGCCAGCAGTTACCTCCCGGGGACCCACACAGATACGCAGTATTTT. Translated, it gives CASSYLPGTHTDTQYF. The chain links TRBV6-5 to TRBJ2-3; D possibly uses TRBD1 or TRBD2 (5 bases each). The V gene's germline CDR1 is MNHEY and CDR2 SVGAGI. Trimming removed 2 bases at V and 2 bases at J, with 14 bases between. This CDR3 comprises 16 residues.

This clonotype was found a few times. Written as DNA, the CDR3 is TGTGCCAGCAGTTTATCTGCCCAGGCCCGTCGGGGTGGCTACACCTTC. It is translated as CASSLSAQARRGGYTF. The V and J genes are TRBV27 and TRBJ1-2; D unclear. The CDR3 sequence is 16 residues long. The ends were cut back, 0 bases at V and 7 bases at J, with 18 bases in the middle. Germline CDR1 MNHEY, CDR2 SMNVEV (reference sequence).

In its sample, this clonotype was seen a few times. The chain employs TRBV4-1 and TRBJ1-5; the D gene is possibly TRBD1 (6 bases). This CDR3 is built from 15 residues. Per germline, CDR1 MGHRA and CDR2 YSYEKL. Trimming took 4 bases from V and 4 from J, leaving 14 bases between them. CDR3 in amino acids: CASSRQQGGNQPQHF. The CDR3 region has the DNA TGCGCCAGCAGCCGCCAACAGGGAGGGAATCAGCCCCAGCATTTT.

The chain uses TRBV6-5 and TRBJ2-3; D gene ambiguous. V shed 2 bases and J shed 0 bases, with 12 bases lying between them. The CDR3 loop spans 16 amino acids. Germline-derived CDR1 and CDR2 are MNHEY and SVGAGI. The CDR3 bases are TGTGCCAGCAGTTACGCCAGCTACCCTAGCACAGATACGCAGTATTTT. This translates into CASSYASYPSTDTQYF.

CDR3 amino acids: CASTRGWANEKLFF. CDR3 nucleotides: TGTGCCAGCACCCGCGGGTGGGCTAATGAAAAACTGTTTTTT. The chain couples TRBV12-3 or TRBV12-4 to TRBJ1-4; no clear D gene. CDR3 length: 14 amino acids. Trimming took 7 bases from V and 3 from J, leaving 12 bases between them.

CDR3 sequence (DNA): TGTGCCAGCAGCTCCGGGACTAGCTGGCCAGATACGCAGTATTTT. Translated, it gives CASSSGTSWPDTQYF. The chain recombines TRBV11-3 with TRBJ2-3; 9 nucleotides agree with TRBD2. Germline loops: CDR1 SGHNT, CDR2 YENEEA. V lost 4 bases, J lost 4 bases, and 6 bases stayed unmatched. The CDR3 is 15 amino acids.

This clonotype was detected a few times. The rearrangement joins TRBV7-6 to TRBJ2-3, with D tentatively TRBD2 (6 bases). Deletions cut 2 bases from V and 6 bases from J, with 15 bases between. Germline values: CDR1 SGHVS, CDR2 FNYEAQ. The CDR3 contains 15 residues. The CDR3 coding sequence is TGTGCCAGCAGCTTAAAAGGAGGGTTTAGGGATACGCAGTATTTT. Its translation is CASSLKGGFRDTQYF.

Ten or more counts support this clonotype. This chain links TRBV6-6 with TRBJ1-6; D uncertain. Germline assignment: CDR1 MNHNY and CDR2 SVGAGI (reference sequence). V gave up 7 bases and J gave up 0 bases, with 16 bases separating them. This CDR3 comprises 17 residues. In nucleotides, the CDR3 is TGTGCCAGCATCGGCGGGGTAACTAGCTCCTATAATTCACCCCTCCACTTT. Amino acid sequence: CASIGGVTSSYNSPLHF.

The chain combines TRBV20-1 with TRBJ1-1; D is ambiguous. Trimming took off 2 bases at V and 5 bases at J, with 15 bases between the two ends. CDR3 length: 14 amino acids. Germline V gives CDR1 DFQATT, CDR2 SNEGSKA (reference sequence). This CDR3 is CSARPWGSNTEAFF. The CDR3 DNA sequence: TGCAGTGCTAGACCTTGGGGTTCAAATACTGAAGCTTTCTTT.

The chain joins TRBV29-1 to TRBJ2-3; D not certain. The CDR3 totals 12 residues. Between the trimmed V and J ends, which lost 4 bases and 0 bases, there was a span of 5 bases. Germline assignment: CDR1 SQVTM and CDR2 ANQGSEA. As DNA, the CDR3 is TGCAGCGTTGGTGGCAGCACAGATACGCAGTATTTT. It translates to CSVGGSTDTQYF.

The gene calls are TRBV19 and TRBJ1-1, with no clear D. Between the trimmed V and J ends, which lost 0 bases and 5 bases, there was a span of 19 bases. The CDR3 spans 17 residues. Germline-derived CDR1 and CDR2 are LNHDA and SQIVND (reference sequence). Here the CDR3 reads CASSIDASSYGGTEAFF. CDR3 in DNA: TGTGCCAGTAGTATAGACGCCAGCTCCTATGGTGGGACTGAAGCTTTCTTT.

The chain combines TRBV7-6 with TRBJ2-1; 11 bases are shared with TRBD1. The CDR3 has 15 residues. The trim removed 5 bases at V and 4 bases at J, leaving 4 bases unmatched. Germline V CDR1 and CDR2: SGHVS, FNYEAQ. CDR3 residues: CASSRGQGGYNEQFF. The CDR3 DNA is TGTGCCAGCAGCCGGGGACAGGGGGGATACAATGAGCAGTTCTTC.

This chain's CDR3 is CSVAAGGLVDEQFF. In DNA form, the CDR3 reads TGCAGCGTTGCAGCGGGGGGGCTGGTGGATGAGCAGTTCTTC. V gene TRBV29-1 combines with J gene TRBJ2-1, with 10 bases lining up with TRBD2. The germline CDR1 and CDR2 sequences are SQVTM and ANQGSEA. Trimming took 4 bases from V and 8 from J; bases not matched to a gene: 8. This CDR3 is built from 14 residues.

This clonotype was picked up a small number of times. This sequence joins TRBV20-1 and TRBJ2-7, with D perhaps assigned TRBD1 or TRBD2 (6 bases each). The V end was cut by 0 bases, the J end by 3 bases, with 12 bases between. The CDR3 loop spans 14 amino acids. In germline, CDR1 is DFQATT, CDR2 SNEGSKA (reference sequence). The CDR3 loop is CSARDRGRVYEQYF. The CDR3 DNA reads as TGCAGTGCTAGAGATCGGGGGCGCGTCTACGAGCAGTACTTC.

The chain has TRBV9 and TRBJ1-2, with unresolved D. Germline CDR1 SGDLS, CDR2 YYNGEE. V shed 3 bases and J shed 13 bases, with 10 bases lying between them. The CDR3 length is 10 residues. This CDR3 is CASSGADVTF. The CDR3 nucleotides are TGTGCCAGCAGCGGAGCAGATGTCACCTTC.

The CDR3 loop reads CASSIWGGSKNIQYF. Here the CDR3 DNA reads TGTGCCAGTAGTATATGGGGGGGGAGCAAAAACATTCAGTACTTC. The V call is TRBV19, the J call TRBJ2-4; 7 bases are a match to TRBD2. This CDR3 region has 15 residues. Germline-derived CDR1 and CDR2 are LNHDA and SQIVND (reference sequence). The junction had 4 bases not matched to a gene; V was cut back by 2 bases and J by 3 bases.

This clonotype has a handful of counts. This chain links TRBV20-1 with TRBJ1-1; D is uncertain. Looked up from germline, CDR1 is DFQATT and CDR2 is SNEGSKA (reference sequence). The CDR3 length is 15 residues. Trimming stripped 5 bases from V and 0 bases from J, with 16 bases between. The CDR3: CSAHTRHGVNTEAFF. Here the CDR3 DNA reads TGCAGTGCTCACACGCGGCACGGGGTGAACACTGAAGCTTTCTTT.

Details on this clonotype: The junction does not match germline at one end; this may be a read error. This chain's CDR3 is CANSYYRSGTGDYNEQFF. The CDR3 DNA sequence: TGTGCCAACAGTTACTATCGTTCCGGGACAGGGGACTACAATGAGCAGTTCTTC. The gene calls are TRBV6-8 and TRBJ2-1; TRBD1 agrees at 10 bases. Germline-derived CDR1 and CDR2 are MNHGY and SAAAGT. CDR3 length: 18 residues.

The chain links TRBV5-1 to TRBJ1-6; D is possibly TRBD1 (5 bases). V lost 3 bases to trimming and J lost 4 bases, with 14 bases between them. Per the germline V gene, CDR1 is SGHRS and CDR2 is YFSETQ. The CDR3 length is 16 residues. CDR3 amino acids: CASSWAGTKYNSPLHF. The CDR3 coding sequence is TGCGCCAGCAGCTGGGCCGGGACGAAATATAATTCACCCCTCCACTTT.

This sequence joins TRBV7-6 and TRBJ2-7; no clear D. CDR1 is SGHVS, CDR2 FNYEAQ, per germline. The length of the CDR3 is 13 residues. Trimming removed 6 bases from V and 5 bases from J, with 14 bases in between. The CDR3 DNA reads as TGTGCCAGCAGGGGTGTAGGAAGCCACGAGCAGTACTTC. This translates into CASRGVGSHEQYF.

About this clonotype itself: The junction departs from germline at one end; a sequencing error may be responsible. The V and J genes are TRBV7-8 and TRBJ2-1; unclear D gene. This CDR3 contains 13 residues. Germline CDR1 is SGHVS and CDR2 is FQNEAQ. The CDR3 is CANSATDYNEQFF. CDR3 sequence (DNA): TGTGCCAACAGCGCGACGGATTACAATGAGCAGTTCTTC.

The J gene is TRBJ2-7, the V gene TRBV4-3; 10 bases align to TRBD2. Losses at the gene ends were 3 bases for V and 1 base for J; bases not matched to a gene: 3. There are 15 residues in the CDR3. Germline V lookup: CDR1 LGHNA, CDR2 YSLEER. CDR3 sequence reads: CASSQQRGGSYEQYF. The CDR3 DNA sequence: TGCGCCAGCAGCCAGCAGCGGGGGGGATCCTACGAGCAGTACTTC.

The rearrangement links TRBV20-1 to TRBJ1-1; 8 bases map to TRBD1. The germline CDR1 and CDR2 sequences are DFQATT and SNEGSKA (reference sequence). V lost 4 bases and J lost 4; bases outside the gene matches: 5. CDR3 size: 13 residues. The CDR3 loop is CSATGQVGTEAFF. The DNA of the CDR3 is TGCAGTGCTACGGGACAGGTGGGCACTGAAGCTTTCTTT.